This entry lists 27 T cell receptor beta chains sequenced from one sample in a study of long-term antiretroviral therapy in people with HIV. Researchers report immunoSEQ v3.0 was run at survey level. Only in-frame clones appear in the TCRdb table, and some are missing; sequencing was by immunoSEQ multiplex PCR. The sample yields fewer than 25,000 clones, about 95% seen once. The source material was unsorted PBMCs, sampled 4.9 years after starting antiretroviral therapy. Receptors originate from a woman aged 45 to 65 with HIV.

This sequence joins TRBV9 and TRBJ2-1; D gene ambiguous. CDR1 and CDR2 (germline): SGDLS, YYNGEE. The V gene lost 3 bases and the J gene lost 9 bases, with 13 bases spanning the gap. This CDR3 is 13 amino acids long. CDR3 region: CASSALHDAEQFF. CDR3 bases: TGTGCCAGCAGCGCCCTCCACGATGCTGAGCAGTTCTTC.

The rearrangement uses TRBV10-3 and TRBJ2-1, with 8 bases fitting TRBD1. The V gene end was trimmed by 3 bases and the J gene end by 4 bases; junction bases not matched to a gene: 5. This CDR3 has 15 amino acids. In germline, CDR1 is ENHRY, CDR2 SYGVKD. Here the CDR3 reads CAISDQGAVYNEQFF. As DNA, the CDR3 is TGTGCCATCAGTGACCAGGGGGCGGTTTACAATGAGCAGTTCTTC.

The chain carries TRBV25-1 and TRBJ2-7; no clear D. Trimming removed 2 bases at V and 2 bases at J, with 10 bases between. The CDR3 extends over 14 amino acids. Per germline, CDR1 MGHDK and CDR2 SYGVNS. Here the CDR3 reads CASSERDVAYEQYF. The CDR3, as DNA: TGTGCCAGCAGTGAACGAGACGTTGCCTACGAGCAGTACTTC.

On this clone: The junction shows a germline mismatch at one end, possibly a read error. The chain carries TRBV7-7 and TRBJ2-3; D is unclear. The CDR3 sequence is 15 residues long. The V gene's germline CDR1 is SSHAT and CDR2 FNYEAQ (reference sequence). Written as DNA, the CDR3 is TGTGCTAGCAGCTTAGGCACCCTTACCACAGATACGCAGTATTTT. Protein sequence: CASSLGTLTTDTQYF.

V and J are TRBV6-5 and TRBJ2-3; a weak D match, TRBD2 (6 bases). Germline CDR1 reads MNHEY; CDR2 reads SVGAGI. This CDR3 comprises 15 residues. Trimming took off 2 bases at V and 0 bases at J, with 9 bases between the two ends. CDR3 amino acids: CASSYSGPSTDTQYF. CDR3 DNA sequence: TGTGCCAGCAGTTACAGCGGGCCCAGCACAGATACGCAGTATTTT.

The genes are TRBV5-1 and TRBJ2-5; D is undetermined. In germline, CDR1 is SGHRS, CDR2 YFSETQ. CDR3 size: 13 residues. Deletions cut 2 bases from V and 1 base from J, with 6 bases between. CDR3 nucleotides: TGCGCCAGCAGCTTAGTCAGCCAAGAGACCCAGTACTTC. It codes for CASSLVSQETQYF.

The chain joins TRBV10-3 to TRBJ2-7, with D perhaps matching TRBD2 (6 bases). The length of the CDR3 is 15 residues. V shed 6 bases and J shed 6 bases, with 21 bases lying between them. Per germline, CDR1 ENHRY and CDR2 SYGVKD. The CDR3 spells CAISRDSPQGSEQYF. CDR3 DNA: TGTGCCATCAGCCGGGACTCCCCTCAAGGAAGCGAGCAGTACTTC.

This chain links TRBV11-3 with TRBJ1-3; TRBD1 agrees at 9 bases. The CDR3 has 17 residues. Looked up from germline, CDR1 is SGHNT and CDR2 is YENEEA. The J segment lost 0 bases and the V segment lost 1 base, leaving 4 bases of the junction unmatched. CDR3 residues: CASSLGRTGVSGNTIYF. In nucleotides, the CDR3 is TGTGCCAGCAGCTTAGGACGGACAGGGGTCTCTGGAAACACCATATATTTT.

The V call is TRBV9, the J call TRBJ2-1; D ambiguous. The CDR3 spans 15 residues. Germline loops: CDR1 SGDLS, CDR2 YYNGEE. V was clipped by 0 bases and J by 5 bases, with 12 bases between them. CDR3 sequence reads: CASSVGASVNNEQFF. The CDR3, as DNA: TGTGCCAGCAGCGTAGGGGCAAGCGTAAACAATGAGCAGTTCTTC.

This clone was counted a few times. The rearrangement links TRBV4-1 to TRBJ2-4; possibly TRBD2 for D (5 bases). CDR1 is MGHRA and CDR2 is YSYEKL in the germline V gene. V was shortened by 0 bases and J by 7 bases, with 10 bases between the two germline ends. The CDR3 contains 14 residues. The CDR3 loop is CASSQDRGLNIQYF. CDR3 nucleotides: TGCGCCAGCAGCCAAGATCGAGGGTTGAACATTCAGTACTTC.

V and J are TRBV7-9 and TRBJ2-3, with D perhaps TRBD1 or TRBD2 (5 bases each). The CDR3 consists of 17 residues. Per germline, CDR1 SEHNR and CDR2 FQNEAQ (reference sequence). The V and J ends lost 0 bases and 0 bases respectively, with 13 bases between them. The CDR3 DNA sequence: TGTGCCAGCAGCTTAGCGCAGGGAGCAGAAAGCACAGATACGCAGTATTTT. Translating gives CASSLAQGAESTDTQYF.

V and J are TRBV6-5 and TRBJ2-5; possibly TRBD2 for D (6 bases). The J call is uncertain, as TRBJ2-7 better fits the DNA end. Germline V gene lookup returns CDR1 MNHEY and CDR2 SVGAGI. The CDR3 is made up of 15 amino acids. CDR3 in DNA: TGTGCCAGCAGTTACTCGGGACTGGGGCTTTACGAGCAGTACTTC. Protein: CASSYSGLGLYEQYF.

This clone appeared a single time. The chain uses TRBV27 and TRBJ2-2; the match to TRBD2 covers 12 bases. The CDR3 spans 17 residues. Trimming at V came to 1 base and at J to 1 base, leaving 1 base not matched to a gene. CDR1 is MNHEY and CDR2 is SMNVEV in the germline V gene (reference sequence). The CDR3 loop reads CASSLLLAGGNTGELFF. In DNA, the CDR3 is TGTGCCAGCAGTTTATTACTAGCGGGAGGGAACACCGGGGAGCTGTTTTTT.

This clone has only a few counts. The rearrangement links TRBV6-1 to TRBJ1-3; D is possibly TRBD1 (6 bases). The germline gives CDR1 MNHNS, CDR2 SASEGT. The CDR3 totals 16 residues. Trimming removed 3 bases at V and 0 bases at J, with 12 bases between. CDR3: CASSELGHVSGNTIYF. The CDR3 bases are TGTGCCAGCAGTGAGCTGGGACACGTCTCTGGAAACACCATATATTTT.

The CDR3 here is CASSLFPANTGELFF. The CDR3, as DNA: TGTGCCAGCAGCTTATTTCCGGCCAACACCGGGGAGCTGTTTTTT. The rearrangement links TRBV7-2 to TRBJ2-2, with D unclear. Germline CDR1 is SGHTA and CDR2 is FQGNSA. The V gene lost 2 bases and the J gene lost 2 bases, with 9 bases spanning the gap. The CDR3 totals 15 residues. Complete variable domain (other parts from reference TRBV7-2 and TRBJ2-2): GAGVSQSPSNKVTEKGKDVELRCDPISGHTALYWYRQSLGQGLEFLIYFQGNSAPDKSGLPSDRFSAERTGGSVSTLTIQRTQQEDSAVYLCASSLFPANTGELFFGEGSRLTVL.

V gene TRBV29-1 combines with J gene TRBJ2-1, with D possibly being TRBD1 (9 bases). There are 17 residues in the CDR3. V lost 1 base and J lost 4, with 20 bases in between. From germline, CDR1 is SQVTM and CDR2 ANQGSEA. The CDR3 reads CSVEGSGTGSLYNEQFF. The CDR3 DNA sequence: TGCAGCGTTGAAGGTAGCGGGACAGGGTCCCTATACAATGAGCAGTTCTTC.

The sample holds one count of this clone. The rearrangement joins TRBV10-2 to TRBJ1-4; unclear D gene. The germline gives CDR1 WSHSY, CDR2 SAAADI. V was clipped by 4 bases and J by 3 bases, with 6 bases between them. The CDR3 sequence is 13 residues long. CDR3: CASSVNANEKLFF. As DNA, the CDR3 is TGCGCCAGCAGTGTTAACGCTAATGAAAAACTGTTTTTT.

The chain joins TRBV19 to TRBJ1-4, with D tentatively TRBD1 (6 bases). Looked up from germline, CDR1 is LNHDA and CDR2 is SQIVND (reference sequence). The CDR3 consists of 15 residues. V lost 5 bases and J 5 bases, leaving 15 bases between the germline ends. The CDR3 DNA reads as TGTGCCAGTAGTGGGACGGGGGGCCCCAATGAAAAACTGTTTTTT. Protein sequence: CASSGTGGPNEKLFF. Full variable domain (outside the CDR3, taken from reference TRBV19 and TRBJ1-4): DGGITQSPKYLFRKEGQNVTLSCEQNLNHDAMYWYRQDPGQGLRLIYYSQIVNDFQKGDIAEGYSVSREKKESFPLTVTSAQKNPTAFYLCASSGTGGPNEKLFFGSGTQLSVL.

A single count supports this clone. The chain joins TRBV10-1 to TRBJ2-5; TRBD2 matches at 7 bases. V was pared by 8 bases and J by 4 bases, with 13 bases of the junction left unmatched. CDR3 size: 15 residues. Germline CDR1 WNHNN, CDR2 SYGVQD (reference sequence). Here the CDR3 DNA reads TGCGCCAGCCAGGGTCCTAGCGGACTCTTAGAGACCCAGTACTTC. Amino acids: CASQGPSGLLETQYF.

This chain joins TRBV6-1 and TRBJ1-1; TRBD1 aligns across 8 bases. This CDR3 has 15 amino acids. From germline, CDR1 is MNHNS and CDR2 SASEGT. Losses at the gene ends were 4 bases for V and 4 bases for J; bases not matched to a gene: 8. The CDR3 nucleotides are TGTGCCAGCAGTGTCGGACAGGGCGGTGGCACTGAAGCTTTCTTT. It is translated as CASSVGQGGGTEAFF.

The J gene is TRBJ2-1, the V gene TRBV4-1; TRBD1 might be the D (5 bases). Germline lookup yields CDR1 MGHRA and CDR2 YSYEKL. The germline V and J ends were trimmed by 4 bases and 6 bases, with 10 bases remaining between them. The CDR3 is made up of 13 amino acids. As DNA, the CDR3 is TGCGCCAGCAGCCGCTCCCAGGGCAATGAGCAGTTCTTC. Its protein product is CASSRSQGNEQFF.

DNA for the CDR3: TGTGCCAGCTCGTCCGGGACAGGGGTTCGCGAGGACTATGGCTACACCTTC. Translated: CASSSGTGVREDYGYTF. The J gene is TRBJ1-2, the V gene TRBV18; 10 bases line up with TRBD1. The trim removed 6 bases at V and 3 bases at J, leaving 13 bases unmatched. CDR1 is KGHSH and CDR2 is LQKENI in the germline V gene. CDR3 length equals 17 residues.

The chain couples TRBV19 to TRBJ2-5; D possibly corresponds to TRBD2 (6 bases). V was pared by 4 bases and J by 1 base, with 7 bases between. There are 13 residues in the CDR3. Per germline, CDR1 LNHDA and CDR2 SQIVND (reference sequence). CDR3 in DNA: TGTGCCAGTAGTACGGAGGGCCAAGAGACCCAGTACTTC. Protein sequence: CASSTEGQETQYF.

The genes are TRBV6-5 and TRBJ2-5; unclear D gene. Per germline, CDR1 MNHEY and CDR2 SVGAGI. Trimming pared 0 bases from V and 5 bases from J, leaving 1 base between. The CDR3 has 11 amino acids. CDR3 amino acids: CASSYSETQYF. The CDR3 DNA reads TGTGCCAGCAGTTACTCGGAGACCCAGTACTTC.

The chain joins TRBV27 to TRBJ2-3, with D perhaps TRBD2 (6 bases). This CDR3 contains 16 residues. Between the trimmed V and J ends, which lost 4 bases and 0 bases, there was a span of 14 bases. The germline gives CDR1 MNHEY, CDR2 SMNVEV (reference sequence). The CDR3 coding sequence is TGTGCCAGCAGTTCCGTCTTGGGACTTAGCACAGATACGCAGTATTTT. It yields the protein CASSSVLGLSTDTQYF.

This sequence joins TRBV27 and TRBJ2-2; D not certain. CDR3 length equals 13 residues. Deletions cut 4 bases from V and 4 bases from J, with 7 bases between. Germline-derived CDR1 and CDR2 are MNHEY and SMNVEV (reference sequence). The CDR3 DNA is TGTGCCAGCAGTTCCCAGATCACCGGGGAGCTGTTTTTT. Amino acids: CASSSQITGELFF.

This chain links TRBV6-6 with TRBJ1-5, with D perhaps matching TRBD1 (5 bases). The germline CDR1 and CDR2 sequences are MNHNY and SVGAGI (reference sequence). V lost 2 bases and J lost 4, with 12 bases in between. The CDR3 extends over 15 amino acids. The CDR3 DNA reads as TGTGCCAGCAGTTACCCCGCTGGGGGAAATCAGCCCCAGCATTTT. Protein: CASSYPAGGNQPQHF.